A single sample gave rise to the 32 T cell receptor beta chains below, sequenced in a study of blood T cells in healthy people across ages. For the second PCR, which ran for about 7 to 12 cycles, a sample-barcoded 5' primer and a J-beta primer mix were used. TCRdb processed the 5' RACE reads anew with MiXCR; each CDR3 protein has one entry. The table has roughly 1,700,000 distinct CDR3 sequences, roughly 28% seen once. The sequenced sample consisted of blood. The receptors originated from a woman aged 25 to 45 in good health.

The chain couples TRBV7-2 to TRBJ1-4; TRBD1 aligns across 7 bases. There are 13 residues in the CDR3. V dropped 10 bases and J dropped 6; count of bases not matched to a gene: 8. Germline values: CDR1 SGHTA, CDR2 FQGNSA. CDR3 coding DNA: TGTGCCATTACAGGGGCAGGTGATGAAAAACTGTTTTTT. Translated: CAITGAGDEKLFF.

This chain's CDR3 is CASSLVYRDGRETQYF. The DNA of the CDR3 is TGCGCCAGCAGCTTGGTCTACAGGGACGGACGAGAGACCCAGTACTTC. The chain couples TRBV5-1 to TRBJ2-5, with D perhaps matching TRBD1 (6 bases). The CDR3 is 16 residues long. Germline V gene sequence: CDR1 SGHRS, CDR2 YFSETQ. Trimming took 0 bases from V and 4 from J, leaving 16 bases between them.

In regard to this clonotype: Given a much more abundant clone one base away, this may be a read error. This chain joins TRBV4-1 and TRBJ2-6, with a tentative D call TRBD1 (6 bases). The CDR3 length is 18 residues. Germline V lookup: CDR1 MGHRA, CDR2 YSYEKL. Trimming shortened V by 4 bases and J by 6 bases, and 22 bases separated the two germline ends. The CDR3 DNA reads as TGCGCCAGCAGCCGAGGAAGGAGCACAGGGCGCGAGGCCAACGTCCTGACTTTC. Protein sequence: CASSRGRSTGREANVLTF.

This chain uses TRBV20-1 with TRBJ2-1; 7 positions agree with TRBD2. The CDR3 is made up of 17 amino acids. Germline trimming cut 0 bases from V and 2 bases from J; bases unmatched to any gene: 10. The germline V gene has CDR1 DFQATT and CDR2 SNEGSKA (reference sequence). Written as DNA, the CDR3 is TGCAGTGCTAGAGATCCGGGGCCACGGGGGGCCTACAATGAGCAGTTCTTC. It is translated as CSARDPGPRGAYNEQFF.

The sample holds a few counts of this clonotype. The V and J genes are TRBV10-3 and TRBJ2-7, with D perhaps being TRBD1 or TRBD2 (5 bases each). Trimming stripped 2 bases from V and 1 base from J, with 12 bases between. Germline lookup yields CDR1 ENHRY and CDR2 SYGVKD. This CDR3 comprises 15 residues. This CDR3 is CAISEDPGRSYEQYF. The CDR3 bases are TGTGCCATCAGTGAGGATCCGGGACGGTCCTACGAGCAGTACTTC.

Regarding this clonotype: Possible read error: a much larger clone is one base away. This chain connects TRBV20-1 to TRBJ2-5, with D maybe TRBD2 (6 bases). The CDR3 spans 12 residues. Looked up from germline, CDR1 is DFQATT and CDR2 is SNEGSKA (reference sequence). In DNA, the CDR3 is TGCAGGGCGGACTACATCCAAGAGACCCAGTACTTC. This encodes CRADYIQETQYF.

The chain is built from TRBV28 and TRBJ2-3; 8 bases match TRBD1. The CDR3 runs to 15 residues. The ends lost 9 bases at V and 2 bases at J; junction bases unmatched: 10. Germline values: CDR1 MDHEN, CDR2 SYDVKM. The CDR3 loop reads CASPPRTGITDTQYF. Written as DNA, the CDR3 is TGTGCCAGTCCGCCTAGGACAGGGATCACAGATACGCAGTATTTT.

In the case of this clonotype: The junction does not match germline at one end; this may be a read error. V gene TRBV6-5 combines with J gene TRBJ2-6, with unresolved D. The CDR3 runs to 15 residues. The germline gives CDR1 MNHEY, CDR2 SVGAGI. The CDR3 loop is CACSWVASGANVLTF. The CDR3, as DNA: TGTGCCTGCAGTTGGGTCGCCTCTGGGGCCAACGTCCTGACTTTC.

The V and J genes are TRBV9 and TRBJ2-7, with D tentatively TRBD1 (6 bases). Germline V lookup: CDR1 SGDLS, CDR2 YYNGEE. V shed 10 bases and J shed 0 bases, with 23 bases lying between them. The CDR3 sequence is 16 residues long. The CDR3 loop reads CAGTIGAGAPSYEQYF. For the CDR3, the DNA is TGTGCCGGCACCATAGGGGCAGGGGCCCCCTCCTACGAGCAGTACTTC.

There are a few counts of this clonotype. V is TRBV6-5 and J is TRBJ1-5; D possibly corresponds to TRBD1 (6 bases). Germline values: CDR1 MNHEY, CDR2 SVGAGI. This CDR3 spans 14 amino acids. The V end was cut by 6 bases, the J end by 5 bases, with 14 bases between. The CDR3 sequence is CASRGTGPDQPQHF. CDR3 nucleotide sequence: TGTGCCAGCAGGGGAACAGGGCCCGATCAGCCCCAGCATTTT.

The rearrangement links TRBV7-2 to TRBJ2-3; tentative D call: TRBD2 (6 bases). The ends were cut back, 4 bases at V and 2 bases at J, with 13 bases in the middle. Germline V gives CDR1 SGHTA, CDR2 FQGNSA. The CDR3 is made up of 15 amino acids. CDR3 sequence (DNA): TGTGCCAGCAGCTCTCCGGGACTGACCACAGATACGCAGTATTTT. This gives the protein CASSSPGLTTDTQYF. The full variable domain, completed using reference TRBV7-2 and TRBJ2-3, is GAGVSQSPSNKVTEKGKDVELRCDPISGHTALYWYRQSLGQGLEFLIYFQGNSAPDKSGLPSDRFSAERTGGSVSTLTIQRTQQEDSAVYLCASSSPGLTTDTQYFGPGTRLTVL.

V gene TRBV5-1 combines with J gene TRBJ2-1, with 8 bases identical to TRBD2. The germline CDR1 and CDR2 sequences are SGHRS and YFSETQ. Trimming cost V 4 bases and J 6 bases; bases outside gene matches: 12. The CDR3 sequence is 16 residues long. The CDR3 is CASSPRTSGTPNEQFF. The CDR3 nucleotides are TGCGCCAGCAGCCCCAGAACTAGCGGTACCCCCAATGAGCAGTTCTTC.

This clonotype was seen many times. The rearrangement joins TRBV12-3 or TRBV12-4 to TRBJ2-5; D is tentatively TRBD1 or TRBD2 (5 bases each). Trimming removed 6 bases at V and 4 bases at J, with 12 bases between. This CDR3 is 13 amino acids long. The CDR3 here is CASSFGTGETQYF. The DNA for the CDR3 is TGTGCCAGCAGCTTTGGGACGGGAGAGACCCAGTACTTC.

This clonotype has a count of ten or more. V gene TRBV20-1 combines with J gene TRBJ2-1; 7 bases align to TRBD2. The trim removed 8 bases at V and 9 bases at J, leaving 13 bases unmatched. This CDR3 has 13 residues. CDR1 is DFQATT, CDR2 SNEGSKA, per germline (reference sequence). The CDR3 coding sequence is TGCAGTCCCTCTGTAGCGGGTGGCGGTGAGCAGTTCTTC. This gives the protein CSPSVAGGGEQFF.

This rearrangement joins TRBV10-2 to TRBJ2-1; D tentatively fits TRBD1 or TRBD2 (5 bases each). The CDR3 covers 14 residues. Trimming took off 3 bases at V and 12 bases at J, with 18 bases between the two ends. Germline V gives CDR1 WSHSY, CDR2 SAAADI. The CDR3 sequence: CASSDLEGTRVQFF. CDR3 coding DNA: TGCGCCAGCAGTGATCTCGAGGGGACCCGGGTGCAGTTCTTC.

The sample holds a few counts of this clonotype. V and J are TRBV12-3 or TRBV12-4 and TRBJ1-2, with 9 bases aligning to TRBD1. The CDR3 totals 14 residues. V gave up 6 bases and J gave up 8 bases; unmatched junction bases: 10. In DNA, the CDR3 is TGTGCCAGCAGAGGGACGGGACAGGGATTGGGCTACACCTTC. It encodes CASRGTGQGLGYTF.

Turning to this clonotype: A junction end diverges from the germline sequence, so it may reflect a read error. The J gene is TRBJ2-5, the V gene TRBV11-2; D is ambiguous. This CDR3 comprises 16 residues. CDR1 is SGHAT, CDR2 FQNNGV, per germline. The CDR3, as DNA: TGTGCCAGCAGCTTAGGAACGTCCGGCTTGGTAGAGACCCAGGACTTC. This encodes CASSLGTSGLVETQDF.

This clonotype was counted a few times. The chain combines TRBV20-1 with TRBJ2-7; D is ambiguous. The DNA end lines up better with TRBJ2-5; the J call may be wrong. Germline CDR1 is DFQATT and CDR2 is SNEGSKA (reference sequence). The length of the CDR3 is 13 residues. CDR3 loop: CSASMFRKETQYF. Here the CDR3 DNA reads TGCAGTGCTAGTATGTTCAGAAAGGAGACCCAGTACTTC.

The chain carries TRBV11-2 and TRBJ2-3; weak D call: TRBD1 (8 bases). Germline-derived CDR1 and CDR2 are SGHAT and FQNNGV. CDR3 length: 15 amino acids. The germline V and J ends were trimmed by 3 bases and 3 bases, with 13 bases remaining between them. For the CDR3, the DNA is TGTGCCAGCAGCTTCCACAGGGGGGGGACAGATACGCAGTATTTT. Its protein is CASSFHRGGTDTQYF.

This clonotype has just a few counts. The rearrangement links TRBV28 to TRBJ1-5, with D perhaps matching TRBD1 (5 bases). V was cut by 5 bases and J by 7 bases, with 15 bases left in between. CDR3 length equals 14 residues. Germline V CDR1 and CDR2: MDHEN, SYDVKM. The chain's CDR3 is CASSTLRVGQPQHF. The CDR3 region has the DNA TGTGCCAGCAGTACACTCAGGGTAGGGCAGCCCCAGCATTTT.

The V and J genes are TRBV12-3 or TRBV12-4 and TRBJ1-1; D remains unclear. V lost 6 bases, J lost 1 base, and 18 bases lay in between. The CDR3 extends over 16 amino acids. The CDR3 region is CASRRRPHTRNTEAFF. CDR3 sequence (DNA): TGTGCCAGCAGAAGAAGGCCTCACACCAGGAACACTGAAGCTTTCTTT.

This clonotype was recorded a few times. This rearrangement joins TRBV7-9 to TRBJ1-2, with 8 positions matching TRBD1. This CDR3 is built from 16 residues. CDR1 is SEHNR and CDR2 is FQNEAQ in the germline V gene (reference sequence). Unmatched junction bases numbered 5, after V lost 1 base and J lost 1 base. Written as DNA, the CDR3 is TGTGCCAGCAGCTTAGGGACAGGGACCATTAACTATGGCTACACCTTC. It yields the protein CASSLGTGTINYGYTF.

This clonotype has a count of ten or more. The rearrangement links TRBV10-2 to TRBJ1-2, with no clear D. The CDR3 has 13 residues. V lost 3 bases to trimming and J lost 8 bases, with 13 bases between them. Germline CDR1 is WSHSY and CDR2 is SAAADI. CDR3: CASSESSPRGYTF. In nucleotides, the CDR3 is TGCGCCAGCAGTGAATCCAGCCCTAGGGGCTACACCTTC.

In regard to this clonotype: A read error may be the cause here, since a much bigger clone is one base away. The rearrangement joins TRBV29-1 to TRBJ2-5; 8 bases are a match to TRBD2. The J call may not be correct, given that the DNA end is closer to TRBJ2-1. CDR3 length: 13 residues. Per the germline V gene, CDR1 is SQVTM and CDR2 is ANQGSEA. CDR3 bases: TGCAGCGTTGACGGGGGGGCCAGGGAGACCCAGTTCTTC. It is translated as CSVDGGARETQFF.

Ten or more counts support this clonotype. The CDR3 is CASSYGTSGRNTQYF. The DNA of the CDR3 is TGTGCCAGCAGTTACGGGACTAGCGGGAGAAATACGCAGTATTTT. The chain combines TRBV6-5 with TRBJ2-3; 14 nucleotides align to TRBD2. The CDR3 has 15 amino acids. The germline V gene has CDR1 MNHEY and CDR2 SVGAGI. With 2 bases clipped from V and 7 bases from J, the junction kept 2 bases outside the gene matches.

This clonotype was observed a few times. This chain connects TRBV6-1 to TRBJ2-7; 7 bases line up with TRBD2. The CDR3 contains 18 residues. The germline V gene has CDR1 MNHNS and CDR2 SASEGT. The junction had 20 bases not matched to a gene; V was cut back by 6 bases and J by 3 bases. The CDR3 bases are TGTGCCAGCAGCCGAGGGGAGGGACGCCTCAGGGCTGACTACGAGCAGTACTTC. Amino acid sequence: CASSRGEGRLRADYEQYF.

The sample holds a few counts of this clonotype. The chain carries TRBV6-6 and TRBJ1-1; D ambiguous. V was pared by 3 bases and J by 4 bases, with 9 bases between. CDR1 MNHNY and CDR2 SVGAGI come from the germline V gene (reference sequence). The CDR3 runs 13 residues. CDR3 DNA: TGTGCCAGCAGTTATGGGTGGGGCACTGAAGCTTTCTTT. Translating gives CASSYGWGTEAFF.

As regards this clonotype: At one end, the junction sequence differs from germline, possibly due to a read error. V gene TRBV6-5 combines with J gene TRBJ1-4; D uncertain. The CDR3 spans 18 residues. CDR1 is MNHEY and CDR2 is SVGAGI in the germline V gene. CDR3 loop: CASSSPYGRRITNEKRFF. CDR3 sequence (DNA): TGTGCCAGCAGTTCACCCTACGGACGGCGGATAACTAATGAAAAACGGTTTTTT.

This clonotype was recorded at least ten times. V gene TRBV7-6 combines with J gene TRBJ2-3, with D possibly called TRBD1 or TRBD2 (5 bases each). The CDR3 is made up of 13 amino acids. V lost 4 bases, J lost 13 bases, and 18 bases lay in between. Per the germline V gene, CDR1 is SGHVS and CDR2 is FNYEAQ. The CDR3 loop is CASSSTGRDREYF. The CDR3 bases are TGTGCCAGCAGCTCTACAGGCCGGGATAGGGAGTATTTT.

This clonotype has at least ten counts. V usage is TRBV6-1 and J usage is TRBJ2-1; 10 nucleotides match TRBD1. CDR3 length: 16 amino acids. Germline trimming cut 4 bases from V and 9 bases from J; bases unmatched to any gene: 12. The V gene's germline CDR1 is MNHNS and CDR2 SASEGT. The CDR3: CASSAQPGQGSSEQFF. In DNA, the CDR3 is TGTGCCAGCAGTGCTCAACCGGGACAGGGGAGTAGTGAGCAGTTCTTC.

This rearrangement joins TRBV6-6 to TRBJ2-5; D not certain. Gene TRBJ2-7 matches the end of the DNA better, so the J call may be wrong. From germline, CDR1 is MNHNY and CDR2 SVGAGI (reference sequence). This CDR3 is built from 13 residues. The CDR3 here is CASSYSPSNEQYF. The CDR3 DNA reads as TGTGCCAGCAGTTACTCGCCTAGTAACGAGCAGTACTTC.

This clonotype was detected a few times. The genes are TRBV5-1 and TRBJ1-1; the D is unclear. The CDR3 runs 14 residues. V gave up 5 bases and J gave up 10 bases, with 21 bases separating them. Germline V gene data show CDR1 as SGHRS and CDR2 as YFSETQ. CDR3 loop: CASSPGAFSDGAFF. As DNA, the CDR3 is TGCGCCAGCAGTCCTGGTGCATTTTCCGACGGAGCTTTCTTT.